There are a few counts of the clone carrying this T cell receptor (beta chain). The entry originates in a study of blood T cells in healthy people across ages. PCR was performed a second time for roughly 7 to 11 cycles using a sample-barcoded 5' primer and a J-beta primer mix. TCRdb called the 5' RACE reads again in MiXCR, with one record for every CDR3 protein. The profile covers about 1.8 million distinct CDR3 sequences, with 49% appearing a single time and approximately 2.1% taken by the ten largest. This sequence originates from a woman aged 40 to 50 in good health. The material sequenced was blood.

CDR3: CAIREQGERETQYF. DNA for the CDR3: TGTGCCATCAGGGAACAGGGGGAAAGGGAGACCCAGTACTTC. This chain uses TRBV10-3 with TRBJ2-5, with 8 nucleotides matching TRBD1. The CDR3 sequence is 14 residues long. V was clipped by 6 bases and J by 5 bases; unmatched bases: 8. From germline, CDR1 is ENHRY and CDR2 SYGVKD.